This entry lists 22 T cell receptor beta chains sequenced from one sample in a study of shared clonotypes between healthy human individuals. Only in-frame clones appear in the TCRdb table, and some are missing; sequencing was by immunoSEQ multiplex PCR. The top ten clones hold approximately 1.6% of a sample with about 2.1 million clones, about 94% of them seen once. CD45RO-negative CD8 cells positively selected for CCR7 made up the naive population, which excluded terminally differentiated effector memory CD45RA+ cells. The material sequenced was naive CD8+ T cells from PBMCs. These receptors were obtained from a man aged 18 to 29 in good health. Some clones in this sample may be carry-over from other donors' samples.

This clone was picked up a small number of times. The chain links TRBV19 to TRBJ1-1, with a tentative D call TRBD1 (5 bases). V lost 4 bases and J 10 bases, leaving 16 bases between the germline ends. CDR3 length: 13 amino acids. The V gene's germline CDR1 is LNHDA and CDR2 SQIVND (reference sequence). CDR3: CASSSQGSEGAFF. The CDR3 DNA reads as TGTGCCAGTAGTAGCCAGGGCTCCGAGGGAGCTTTCTTT. Together with reference TRBV19 and TRBJ1-1, the CDR3 gives the full variable domain: DGGITQSPKYLFRKEGQNVTLSCEQNLNHDAMYWYRQDPGQGLRLIYYSQIVNDFQKGDIAEGYSVSREKKESFPLTVTSAQKNPTAFYLCASSSQGSEGAFFGQGTRLTVV.

J is TRBJ2-7 and V is TRBV19, with D possibly TRBD2 on 6 matching bases. This CDR3 comprises 12 residues. The germline V gene encodes CDR1 LNHDA and CDR2 SQIVND (reference sequence). Trimming removed 10 bases from V and 2 bases from J, with 12 bases in between. Written as DNA, the CDR3 is TGTGCCACCAGCTGGGGGGCCTACGAGCAGTACTTC. Amino acid sequence: CATSWGAYEQYF. The variable domain in full, with the rest retrieved from reference TRBV19 and TRBJ2-7, is DGGITQSPKYLFRKEGQNVTLSCEQNLNHDAMYWYRQDPGQGLRLIYYSQIVNDFQKGDIAEGYSVSREKKESFPLTVTSAQKNPTAFYLCATSWGAYEQYFGPGTRLTVT.

V gene TRBV7-3 combines with J gene TRBJ2-2; weak D call: TRBD1 (6 bases). The germline V and J ends were trimmed by 0 bases and 4 bases, with 6 bases remaining between them. The CDR3 covers 14 residues. In germline, CDR1 is SGHTA, CDR2 FQGTGA. The CDR3 loop reads CASSLTGGTGELFF. The CDR3 nucleotides are TGTGCCAGCAGCTTAACAGGGGGCACCGGGGAGCTGTTTTTT.

The chain carries TRBV27 and TRBJ2-2, with D hard to call. CDR1 is MNHEY and CDR2 is SMNVEV in the germline V gene (reference sequence). The CDR3 runs 16 residues. Trimming took off 1 base at V and 2 bases at J, with 11 bases between the two ends. This chain's CDR3 is CASSLFPRLNTGELFF. CDR3 DNA: TGTGCCAGCAGTTTATTTCCCAGGCTTAACACCGGGGAGCTGTTTTTT.

The chain recombines TRBV27 with TRBJ2-2, with 12 bases lining up with TRBD2. The germline V gene has CDR1 MNHEY and CDR2 SMNVEV (reference sequence). The CDR3 is made up of 17 amino acids. V lost 6 bases and J lost 7; bases outside the gene matches: 12. CDR3 amino acids: CASRNRLAGVGGGELFF. CDR3 sequence (DNA): TGTGCCAGCAGAAATCGACTAGCGGGAGTTGGCGGCGGGGAGCTGTTTTTT.

The gene calls are TRBV7-9 and TRBJ2-3; no firm D call. V shed 5 bases and J shed 0 bases, with 12 bases lying between them. Germline V lookup: CDR1 SEHNR, CDR2 FQNEAQ (reference sequence). CDR3 length: 15 amino acids. The CDR3 loop is CASSPVRISTDTQYF. CDR3 sequence (DNA): TGTGCCAGCAGCCCCGTGCGGATAAGCACAGATACGCAGTATTTT. The full variable domain, completed using reference TRBV7-9 and TRBJ2-3, is DTGVSQNPRHKITKRGQNVTFRCDPISEHNRLYWYRQTLGQGPEFLTYFQNEAQLEKSRLLSDRFSAERPKGSFSTLEIQRTEQGDSAMYLCASSPVRISTDTQYFGPGTRLTVL.

A few counts support this clone. The chain uses TRBV4-2 and TRBJ2-7; 11 nucleotides align to TRBD2. The germline V gene encodes CDR1 LGHNA and CDR2 YNFKEQ. V lost 1 base, J lost 3 bases, and 2 bases stayed unmatched. The CDR3 spans 15 residues. In nucleotides, the CDR3 is TGTGCCAGCAGCCAAGCCGGGACTAGCGGCTACGAGCAGTACTTC. This sequence encodes CASSQAGTSGYEQYF.

V is TRBV28 and J is TRBJ2-3; 10 bases are a match to TRBD2. V trimming: 3 bases; J trimming: 5 bases; junction bases outside the gene matches: 8. This CDR3 is 16 amino acids long. CDR1 and CDR2 from the germline V gene are MDHEN and SYDVKM. In nucleotides, the CDR3 is TGTGCCAGCAGTTTGGGAGCGGGAGGGCCCCGAGATACGCAGTATTTT. Translated, it gives CASSLGAGGPRDTQYF.

The chain carries TRBV4-1 and TRBJ2-1, with D possibly TRBD2 on 5 matching bases. Looked up from germline, CDR1 is MGHRA and CDR2 is YSYEKL. The CDR3 is made up of 13 amino acids. The V end was cut by 2 bases, the J end by 3 bases, with 5 bases between. Here the CDR3 DNA reads TGCGCCAGCAGCCAACGGGACTACAATGAGCAGTTCTTC. It specifies CASSQRDYNEQFF.

V usage is TRBV11-2 and J usage is TRBJ2-1; the match to TRBD2 covers 7 bases. This CDR3 is built from 16 residues. J gave up 0 bases and V 6 bases, and 8 bases lay outside the gene matches. Looked up from germline, CDR1 is SGHAT and CDR2 is FQNNGV. This CDR3 is CASRPRGGSSYNEQFF. CDR3 in DNA: TGTGCCAGCAGGCCTCGGGGCGGGAGCTCCTACAATGAGCAGTTCTTC.

Only a few counts were recorded for this clone. The rearrangement joins TRBV2 to TRBJ1-1; D gene uncertain. The CDR3 consists of 14 residues. Trimming pared 5 bases from V and 5 bases from J, leaving 15 bases between. The V gene's germline CDR1 is SNHLY and CDR2 FYNNEI. The CDR3 sequence: CASSPAVGGTEAFF. The CDR3 DNA sequence: TGTGCCAGCAGTCCAGCCGTCGGAGGGACTGAAGCTTTCTTT.

This chain connects TRBV28 to TRBJ2-6, with D unresolved. Between the trimmed V and J ends, which lost 6 bases and 4 bases, there was a span of 13 bases. The CDR3 is 15 residues long. Germline V gene data show CDR1 as MDHEN and CDR2 as SYDVKM. The CDR3 coding sequence is TGTGCCAGCAGCCCACGTCGGTCCGGGGCCAACGTCCTGACTTTC. Translated, it gives CASSPRRSGANVLTF. The variable domain in full, completed from reference TRBV28 and TRBJ2-6, reads DVKVTQSSRYLVKRTGEKVFLECVQDMDHENMFWYRQDPGLGLRLIYFSYDVKMKEKGDIPEGYSVSREKKERFSLILESASTNQTSMYLCASSPRRSGANVLTFGAGSRLTVL.

V usage is TRBV18 and J usage is TRBJ1-1; TRBD1 agrees at 11 bases. CDR1 is KGHSH, CDR2 LQKENI, per germline. The CDR3 totals 15 residues. V lost 2 bases, J lost 4 bases, and 3 bases stayed unmatched. CDR3 region: CASSPGDRGITEAFF. In nucleotides, the CDR3 is TGTGCCAGCTCACCAGGGGACAGGGGGATCACTGAAGCTTTCTTT. Filled out from reference TRBV18 and TRBJ1-1, the complete variable domain reads NAGVMQNPRHLVRRRGQEARLRCSPMKGHSHVYWYRQLPEEGLKFMVYLQKENIIDESGMPKERFSAEFPKEGPSILRIQQVVRGDSAAYFCASSPGDRGITEAFFGQGTRLTVV.

This chain joins TRBV5-1 and TRBJ2-3; 7 nucleotides align to TRBD1. With V trimmed by 4 bases and J by 2 bases, 16 bases remained unmatched. The CDR3 extends over 18 amino acids. Germline lookup yields CDR1 SGHRS and CDR2 YFSETQ. The CDR3 bases are TGCGCCAGCAGCCGCGACAGGGTGGCCCTATCCCCCACAGATACGCAGTATTTT. Protein sequence: CASSRDRVALSPTDTQYF. Using reference TRBV5-1 and TRBJ2-3 for the parts outside the CDR3, the full variable domain is KAGVTQTPRYLIKTRGQQVTLSCSPISGHRSVSWYQQTPGQGLQFLFEYFSETQRNKGNFPGRFSGRQFSNSRSEMNVSTLELGDSALYLCASSRDRVALSPTDTQYFGPGTRLTVL.

The CDR3 spells CASSLQVYTGELFF. In DNA, the CDR3 is TGCGCCAGCAGCCTCCAAGTTTACACCGGGGAGCTGTTTTTT. V and J are TRBV4-1 and TRBJ2-2; no clear D. The CDR3 has 14 residues. Germline CDR1 reads MGHRA; CDR2 reads YSYEKL. V lost 4 bases, J lost 3 bases, and 9 bases lay in between.

This clone was detected only once. V usage is TRBV28 and J usage is TRBJ2-1; either TRBD1 or TRBD2 may supply D (5 bases each). The CDR3 has 16 residues. Trimming took 3 bases from V and 0 from J, leaving 12 bases between them. Germline loops: CDR1 MDHEN, CDR2 SYDVKM. The CDR3 region has the DNA TGTGCCAGCAGTTTTCGAGCGAGGGGCTCCTACAATGAGCAGTTCTTC. Translating gives CASSFRARGSYNEQFF.

As for this clone: Other DNA sequences in the same sample also yield this CDR3. This sequence joins TRBV19 and TRBJ2-2, with D unresolved. Deletions cut 1 base from V and 2 bases from J, with 5 bases between. CDR3 length: 14 residues. Germline values: CDR1 LNHDA, CDR2 SQIVND (reference sequence). The CDR3 region is CASSIGPNTGELFF. For the CDR3, the DNA is TGTGCCAGTAGTATAGGGCCCAACACCGGGGAGCTGTTTTTT.

The CDR3: CASSLEQLSYEQYF. The CDR3 DNA follows: TGTGCCAGCAGCTTGGAACAGCTATCCTACGAGCAGTACTTC. This chain links TRBV5-6 with TRBJ2-7; D ambiguous. V was clipped by 0 bases and J by 1 base, with 8 bases between them. The CDR3 loop spans 14 amino acids. Looked up from germline, CDR1 is SGHDT and CDR2 is YYEEEE.

CDR3 nucleotides: TGTGCCAGCAGCCAAGTTTTAGCGTTGGTGAGCGGAACAGATACGCAGTATTTT. Amino acid sequence: CASSQVLALVSGTDTQYF. The rearrangement uses TRBV4-2 and TRBJ2-3; possible D gene TRBD2, 5 bases. Trimming cost V 1 base and J 3 bases, with 20 bases left between them. Per the germline V gene, CDR1 is LGHNA and CDR2 is YNFKEQ. There are 18 residues in the CDR3.

The chain combines TRBV29-1 with TRBJ2-3; D may be TRBD2 (6 bases). The CDR3 is made up of 12 amino acids. CDR1 and CDR2 (germline): SQVTM, ANQGSEA. Trimming shortened V by 5 bases and J by 1 base, and 7 bases separated the two germline ends. CDR3 in DNA: TGCAGCGTTAAGCGGGGCACAGATACGCAGTATTTT. Protein product: CSVKRGTDTQYF.

CDR3 protein: CATDAGAGQPQHF. CDR3 coding DNA: TGTGCCACCGATGCCGGGGCAGGACAGCCCCAGCATTTT. V and J are TRBV19 and TRBJ1-5, with D maybe TRBD1 (5 bases). CDR1 is LNHDA and CDR2 is SQIVND in the germline V gene (reference sequence). There are 13 residues in the CDR3. Trimming removed 10 bases at V and 7 bases at J, with 17 bases between.

J is TRBJ2-7 and V is TRBV7-9, with TRBD1 as a possible D gene (5 bases). Germline V gives CDR1 SEHNR, CDR2 FQNEAQ (reference sequence). Between the trimmed V and J ends, which lost 5 bases and 2 bases, there was a span of 13 bases. The CDR3 has 14 amino acids. The CDR3 DNA is TGTGCCAGCAGCCCACAGGCAGGCACCTACGAGCAGTACTTC. Residues: CASSPQAGTYEQYF.